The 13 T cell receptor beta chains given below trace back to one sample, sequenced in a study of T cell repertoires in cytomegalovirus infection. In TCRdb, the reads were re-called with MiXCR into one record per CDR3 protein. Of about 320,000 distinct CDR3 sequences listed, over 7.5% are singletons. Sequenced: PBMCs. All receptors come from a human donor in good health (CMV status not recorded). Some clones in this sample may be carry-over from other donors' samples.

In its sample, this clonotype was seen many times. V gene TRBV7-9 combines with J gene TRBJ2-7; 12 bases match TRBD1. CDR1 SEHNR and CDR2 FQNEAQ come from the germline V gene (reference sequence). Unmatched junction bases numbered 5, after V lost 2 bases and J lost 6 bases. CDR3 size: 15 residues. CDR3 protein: CASSLSGQGAAEQYF. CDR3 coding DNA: TGTGCCAGCAGCTTATCGGGACAGGGGGCTGCCGAGCAGTACTTC.

CDR3 in DNA: TGTGCCAGCAGCGCCGGACAGATGAACACTGAAGCTTTCTTT. Protein: CASSAGQMNTEAFF. This chain connects TRBV7-3 to TRBJ1-1, with D perhaps matching TRBD1 (6 bases). The germline CDR1 and CDR2 sequences are SGHTA and FQGTGA. Trimming took off 5 bases at V and 0 bases at J, with 10 bases between the two ends. The CDR3 is 14 residues long.

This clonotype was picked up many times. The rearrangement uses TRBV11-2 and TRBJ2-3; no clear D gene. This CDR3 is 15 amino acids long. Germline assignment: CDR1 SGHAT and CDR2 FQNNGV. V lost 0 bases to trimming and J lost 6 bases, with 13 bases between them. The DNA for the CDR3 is TGTGCCAGCAGCTTAGACCCCGGACGGTTTGATACGCAGTATTTT. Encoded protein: CASSLDPGRFDTQYF.

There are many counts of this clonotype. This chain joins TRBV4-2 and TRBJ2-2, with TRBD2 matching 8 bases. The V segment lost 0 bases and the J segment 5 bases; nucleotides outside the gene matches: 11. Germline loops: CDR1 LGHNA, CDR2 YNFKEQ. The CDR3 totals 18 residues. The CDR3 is CASSQERGGSGGTGELFF. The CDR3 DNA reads TGTGCCAGCAGCCAAGAGAGGGGCGGAAGCGGGGGAACCGGGGAGCTGTTTTTT.

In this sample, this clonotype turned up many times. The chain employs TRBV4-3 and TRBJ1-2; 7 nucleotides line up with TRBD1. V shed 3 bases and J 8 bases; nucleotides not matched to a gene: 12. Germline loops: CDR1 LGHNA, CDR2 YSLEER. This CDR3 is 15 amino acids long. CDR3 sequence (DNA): TGCGCCAGCAGCCACAGGGGGTACCGGGACAAAGGCTACACCTTC. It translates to CASSHRGYRDKGYTF.

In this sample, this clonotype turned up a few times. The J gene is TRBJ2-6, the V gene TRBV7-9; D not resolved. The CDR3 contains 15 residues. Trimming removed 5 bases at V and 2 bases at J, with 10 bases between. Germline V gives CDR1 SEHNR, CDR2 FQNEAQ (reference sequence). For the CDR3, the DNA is TGTGCCAGCAGCCCTCTCCGGACTGGGGCCAACGTCCTGACTTTC. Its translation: CASSPLRTGANVLTF.

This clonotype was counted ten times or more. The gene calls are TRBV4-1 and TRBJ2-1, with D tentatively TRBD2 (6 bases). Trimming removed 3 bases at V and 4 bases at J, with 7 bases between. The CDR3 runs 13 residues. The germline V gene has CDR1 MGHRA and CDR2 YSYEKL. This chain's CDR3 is CASSHGTYNEQFF. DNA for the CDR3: TGCGCCAGCAGCCATGGGACTTACAATGAGCAGTTCTTC.

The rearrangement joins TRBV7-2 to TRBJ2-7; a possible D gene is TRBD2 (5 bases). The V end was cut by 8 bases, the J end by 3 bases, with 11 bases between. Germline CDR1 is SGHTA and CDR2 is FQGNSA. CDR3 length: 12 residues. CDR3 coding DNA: TGTGCCAGCGGGAGTGCCGGCTACGAGCAGTACTTC. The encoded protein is CASGSAGYEQYF.

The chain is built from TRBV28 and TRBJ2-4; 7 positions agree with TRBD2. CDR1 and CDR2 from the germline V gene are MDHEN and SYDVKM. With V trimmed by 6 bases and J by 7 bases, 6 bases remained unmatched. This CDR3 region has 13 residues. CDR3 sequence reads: CASRTSPQNIQYF. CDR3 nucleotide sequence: TGTGCCAGCAGGACTAGCCCCCAGAACATTCAGTACTTC.

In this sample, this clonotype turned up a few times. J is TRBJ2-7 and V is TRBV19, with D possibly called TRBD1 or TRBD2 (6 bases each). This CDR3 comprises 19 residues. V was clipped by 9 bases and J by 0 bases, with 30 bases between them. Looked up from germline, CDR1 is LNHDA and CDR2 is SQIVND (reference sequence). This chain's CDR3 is CASDDRQSRGAHTSYEQYF. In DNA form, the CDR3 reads TGTGCCAGCGACGACCGACAATCAAGGGGGGCCCACACCTCCTACGAGCAGTACTTC. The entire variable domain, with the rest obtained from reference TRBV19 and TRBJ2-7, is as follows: DGGITQSPKYLFRKEGQNVTLSCEQNLNHDAMYWYRQDPGQGLRLIYYSQIVNDFQKGDIAEGYSVSREKKESFPLTVTSAQKNPTAFYLCASDDRQSRGAHTSYEQYFGPGTRLTVT.

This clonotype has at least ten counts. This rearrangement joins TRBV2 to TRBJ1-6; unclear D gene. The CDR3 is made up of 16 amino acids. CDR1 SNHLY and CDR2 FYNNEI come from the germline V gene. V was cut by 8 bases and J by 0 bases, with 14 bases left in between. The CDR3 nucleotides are TGTGCCAGCTTTAAGGACTGGAGCTCCTATAATTCACCCCTCCACTTT. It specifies CASFKDWSSYNSPLHF.

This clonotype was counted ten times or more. CDR3 sequence reads: CASSSQPSSGGLLNEQFF. For the CDR3, the DNA is TGTGCCAGCAGCTCACAACCTTCTAGCGGGGGGCTCCTCAATGAGCAGTTCTTC. V is TRBV7-3 and J is TRBJ2-1; TRBD2 matches 11 bases. The CDR3 loop spans 18 amino acids. The germline V gene encodes CDR1 SGHTA and CDR2 FQGTGA. Trimming at V came to 4 bases and at J to 6 bases, leaving 14 bases not matched to a gene.

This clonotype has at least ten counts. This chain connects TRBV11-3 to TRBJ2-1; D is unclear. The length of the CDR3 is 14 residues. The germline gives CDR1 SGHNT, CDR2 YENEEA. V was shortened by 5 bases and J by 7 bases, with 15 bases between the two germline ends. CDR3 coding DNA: TGTGCCAGCAGCATGGATCCTCAACGTAATGAGCAGTTCTTC. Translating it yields CASSMDPQRNEQFF.